The T cell receptor beta chain under discussion was sequenced for a study of blood T cell repertoires in COVID-19. This CDR3 is 19 amino acids long. In germline, CDR1 is SEHNR, CDR2 FQNEAQ (reference sequence). Trimming removed 5 bases from V and 4 bases from J; junction bases left unmatched: 12. Authors' processing steps: How many nucleated cells were present was estimated from reference gene primer amplification. Only in-frame clones appear in the TCRdb table, and some are missing; sequencing was by immunoSEQ multiplex PCR. V, J and clone size are taken as reported in that table, and D and trimming were inferred from the DNA itself. The sample records 250,000 or so clones, around nine tenths being singletons.

The chain carries TRBV7-9 and TRBJ2-2; 14 bases are a match to TRBD2. The sequence was collected from a young woman who had recovered from COVID-19. The sequenced sample consisted of PBMCs or T cells enriched from blood (not recorded which). CDR3 amino acids: CASSPMPGLAGAATGELFF. CDR3 DNA: TGTGCCAGCAGCCCTATGCCGGGACTAGCGGGGGCTGCCACCGGGGAGCTGTTTTTT.